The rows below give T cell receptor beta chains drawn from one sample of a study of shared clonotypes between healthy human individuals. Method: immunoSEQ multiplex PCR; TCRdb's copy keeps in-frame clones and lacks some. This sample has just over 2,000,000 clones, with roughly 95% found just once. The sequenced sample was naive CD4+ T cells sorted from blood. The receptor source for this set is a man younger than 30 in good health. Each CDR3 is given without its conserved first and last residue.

CDR3aa: AISPGTGGGNEQF
j_gene: TRBJ2-1
len: 13
v_gene: TRBV10-3

CDR3aa: ASSERYNSPLH
j_gene: TRBJ1-6
len: 11
v_gene: TRBV2

CDR3aa: ASSHQGLGYGYT
j_gene: TRBJ1-2
len: 12
v_gene: TRBV19

CDR3aa: ASSARDYQETQY
j_gene: TRBJ2-5
len: 12
v_gene: TRBV9

CDR3aa: ASSQQGTPY
j_gene: TRBJ2-5
len: 9
v_gene: TRBV4-1

CDR3aa: ASRLKGGSEKLF
j_gene: TRBJ1-4
len: 12
v_gene: TRBV6-5

CDR3aa: ASSPGGLGQPQH
j_gene: TRBJ1-5
len: 12
v_gene: TRBV18

CDR3aa: ASSHGDRRDGELF
j_gene: TRBJ2-2
len: 13
v_gene: TRBV6-1

CDR3aa: ASSFGVRGGNQPQH
j_gene: TRBJ1-5
len: 14
v_gene: TRBV28

CDR3aa: ASSLASGSKETQY
j_gene: TRBJ2-5
len: 13
v_gene: TRBV7-9

CDR3aa: ASSLVTIEEKLF
j_gene: TRBJ1-4
len: 12
v_gene: TRBV5-1

CDR3aa: ASSEAGLGWNEQF
j_gene: TRBJ2-1
len: 13
v_gene: TRBV10-1

CDR3aa: ASSQTGTGGGYT
j_gene: TRBJ1-2
len: 12
v_gene: TRBV27

CDR3aa: ASSFGGRAGDTQY
j_gene: TRBJ2-3
len: 13
v_gene: TRBV27

CDR3aa: ASSISGTSVPGELF
j_gene: TRBJ2-2
len: 14
v_gene: TRBV7-2

CDR3aa: ASSFEDSPLH
j_gene: TRBJ1-6
len: 10
v_gene: TRBV28

CDR3aa: ASSPRKGEDEQY
j_gene: TRBJ2-7
len: 12
v_gene: TRBV5-1

CDR3aa: ASSPPSLGTSYGYT
j_gene: TRBJ1-2
len: 14
v_gene: TRBV18

CDR3aa: ASSPRRGSGNTIY
j_gene: TRBJ1-3
len: 13
v_gene: TRBV18

CDR3aa: ASSYALARDTQY
j_gene: TRBJ2-3
len: 12
v_gene: TRBV6-6

CDR3aa: ASSRQGIGEQY
j_gene: TRBJ2-7
len: 11
v_gene: TRBV18